The clone carrying this T cell receptor beta chain has just one count. The antigen is unknown. These data belong to a study of shared clonotypes between healthy human individuals. This table comes from immunoSEQ multiplex PCR, and its TCRdb copy is limited to in-frame clones, with some not included. The sample contains approximately 470,000 clones, around 73% of which appear only once. Study-wide points: Donors were few, which limited the genetic and exposure-history diversity represented.

The CDR3 covers 11 residues. V was pared by 11 bases and J by 4 bases, with 11 bases between. In germline, CDR1 is ENHRY, CDR2 SYGVKD. The rearrangement joins TRBV10-3 to TRBJ2-5; D might be TRBD2 (6 bases). Sequenced input: PBMCs. The source of this sequence is a woman in her thirties or forties in good health. Some clones in this sample may be carry-over from other donors' samples. The CDR3 DNA is TGTGCCTCGGGGGTTGGAGAGACCCAGTACTTC. It is translated as CASGVGETQYF.